This T cell receptor (beta chain) is drawn from a study of T-cell reconstitution after alpha-beta-depleted transplantation in children. This clonotype was counted a few times. Its target is unknown. Broader study findings: Several patients had high TCRbeta diversity at day 60; it came from surviving recipient T cells and thymic progenitors. Newly produced T cells mostly provided counts and TCRbeta diversity after one year, as hyperexpanded clones declined. Reportedly, alpha-beta T cells present about two months post-transplant originated from several hundred expanded clones of graft origin.

Using unique molecular identifiers, the investigators prepared the TCRbeta library. From the PCR reads, TCRdb called clonotypes with MiXCR, one entry per CDR3 protein. The sample consists of hundreds of thousands of distinct CDR3 sequences, approximately 15% of them appearing once. Looked up from germline, CDR1 is ENHRY and CDR2 is SYGVKD. The CDR3 covers 13 residues. Trimming took off 5 bases at V and 4 bases at J, with 9 bases between the two ends. The source was PBMCs, mostly from graft donor cells, collected 360 days after TCRalphabeta/CD19-depleted stem cell transplant. This receptor was identified in a male patient aged 2 to 9 who had a stem cell transplant for acute lymphoblastic leukemia, so the T cells may come from the graft donor. The V and J genes are TRBV10-3 and TRBJ2-1; no firm D call. CDR3 protein: CAISLGLYNEQFF. Written as DNA, the CDR3 is TGTGCCATCAGTTTGGGTCTTTACAATGAGCAGTTCTTC.